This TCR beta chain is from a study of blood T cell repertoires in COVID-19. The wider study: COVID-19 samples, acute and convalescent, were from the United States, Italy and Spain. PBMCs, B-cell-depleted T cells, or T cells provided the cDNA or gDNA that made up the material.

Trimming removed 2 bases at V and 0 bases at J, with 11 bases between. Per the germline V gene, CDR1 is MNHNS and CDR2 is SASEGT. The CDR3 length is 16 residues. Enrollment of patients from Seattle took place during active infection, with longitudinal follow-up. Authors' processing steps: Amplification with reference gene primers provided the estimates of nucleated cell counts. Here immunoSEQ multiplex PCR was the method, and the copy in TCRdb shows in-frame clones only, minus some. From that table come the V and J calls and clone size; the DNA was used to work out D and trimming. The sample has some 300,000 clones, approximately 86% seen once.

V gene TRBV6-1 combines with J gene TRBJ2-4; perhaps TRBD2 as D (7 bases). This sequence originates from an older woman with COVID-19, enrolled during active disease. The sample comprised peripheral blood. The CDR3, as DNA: TGTGCCAGCAGTGAATGGGAGGGGGGAGCCAAAAACATTCAGTACTTC. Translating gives CASSEWEGGAKNIQYF.